This is a list of T cell receptor beta chains from one sample in a study of blood T cell repertoires in COVID-19. Repertoires were generated with immunoSEQ multiplex PCR, while TCRdb's copy carries only in-frame clones and drops some. The sample lists some 160,000 clones; approximately 84% were seen once. The sequenced sample was peripheral blood. The receptors derive from a woman of 80 years or more with acute or convalescent COVID-19. CDR3s include the opening cysteine and the closing phenylalanine or tryptophan. A D gene is named only where the DNA matches it firmly. For some rows the clone size is stated as once, few or many, or as a class when expanded; others skip it.

j_call	v_call	cdr3_length	d_call	clone_size	cdr3_nt	cdr3_aa
TRBJ2-5	TRBV11-2	15	TRBD2	.	TGTGCCAGCAGCTCGCCCCTCAGCGGGGCGGAGACCCAGTACTTC	CASSSPLSGAETQYF
TRBJ2-5	TRBV7-2	15	.	.	TGTGCCAGCAGCTTAGGCGGAGGGCCCTGGGAGACCCAGTACTTC	CASSLGGGPWETQYF
TRBJ1-1	TRBV6-5	12	.	.	TGTGCCGGGATCGGGGTGGGGACTGAAGCTTTCTTT	CAGIGVGTEAFF
TRBJ2-1	TRBV6-2/TRBV6-3	16	TRBD2	.	TGTGCCAGCAGTGCCGAGGGTCGCGGGGGGGCGCATGAGCAGTTCTTC	CASSAEGRGGAHEQFF
TRBJ1-2	TRBV3-1/TRBV3-2	14	.	.	TGTGCCAGCAGCCTCCGGACTGACCAGTATGGCTACACCTTC	CASSLRTDQYGYTF
TRBJ1-4	TRBV18	15	.	.	TGTGCCAGCTCACGCCAGGAGGCTACTAATGAAAAACTGTTTTTT	CASSRQEATNEKLFF
TRBJ1-2	TRBV14	13	.	.	TGTGCCAGCAGCCAAGAACGGAACTATGGCTACACCTTC	CASSQERNYGYTF
TRBJ2-3	TRBV19	15	TRBD1	.	TGTGCCAGTAGTTCTAACAGGGGTAGCACAGATACGCAGTATTTT	CASSSNRGSTDTQYF
TRBJ2-1	TRBV5-1	14	.	.	TGCGCCAGCAGCTCGGGAGAAAGCTACAATGAGCAGTTCTTC	CASSSGESYNEQFF
TRBJ2-5	TRBV4-2	15	.	.	TGTGCCAGCAGCCAAGGGCGGGCCGCCCAAGAGACCCAGTACTTC	CASSQGRAAQETQYF
TRBJ2-4	TRBV29-1	13	.	.	TGCAGCGTTGCACGGGTAGCCAAAAACATTCAGTACTTC	CSVARVAKNIQYF
TRBJ2-1	TRBV18	19	.	.	TGTGCCAGCTCACCAGGTAGGCAGGGTCTGATAAGATCCTACAATGAGCAGTTCTTC	CASSPGRQGLIRSYNEQFF
TRBJ2-1	TRBV7-2	16	TRBD1	.	TGTGCCAGCAGCCCACCCCCGGGACAGGGCAACAATGAGCAGTTCTTC	CASSPPPGQGNNEQFF
TRBJ2-7	TRBV18	14	.	.	TGTGCCAGCTCTCGGGAACAGGGTGGGTACGAGCAGTACTTC	CASSREQGGYEQYF
TRBJ1-5	TRBV10-1	13	.	.	TGCGCCAGCAGTGTAGACTGGAATCAGCCCCAGCATTTT	CASSVDWNQPQHF
TRBJ1-5	TRBV6-5	14	.	.	TGTGCCAGCAGCCGAGGACAGCACAATCAGCCCCAGCATTTT	CASSRGQHNQPQHF
TRBJ2-7	TRBV9	14	.	.	TGTGCCAGCAGCGTAGGTGCTAGTAGTTACGAGCAGTACTTC	CASSVGASSYEQYF
TRBJ1-6	TRBV6-4	14	TRBD1	.	TGTGCCAGCAGCGCCACAGGGGATAATTCACCCCTCCACTTT	CASSATGDNSPLHF
TRBJ2-7	TRBV18	15	TRBD1	.	TGTGCCAGCTCACCAGCCGGGACAGGGCCCCACGAGCAGTACTTC	CASSPAGTGPHEQYF
TRBJ2-1	TRBV7-2	15	.	.	TGTGCCAGCAGCTCAGAGGGACTTAGTAACAATGAGCAGTTCTTC	CASSSEGLSNNEQFF
TRBJ1-1	TRBV30	13	TRBD1	.	TGTGCCTTTTCCAGGGGGGCGCCCTCTGAAGCTTTCTTT	CAFSRGAPSEAFF
TRBJ2-1	TRBV7-9	13	.	once	TGTGCCAGCAGCAACCTCAGGGACTATGAGCAGTTCTTC	CASSNLRDYEQFF
TRBJ1-4	TRBV10-1	13	.	.	TGCGCCAGCGGAGACGGAACTAATGAAAAACTGTTTTTT	CASGDGTNEKLFF
TRBJ1-1	TRBV18	17	.	few	TGTGCCAGCTCCCCTCCGGGCAGGGTCCTTAGGGGCACTGAAGCTTTCTTT	CASSPPGRVLRGTEAFF
TRBJ2-2	TRBV6-5	16	.	.	TGTGCCAGCAGTTCCCCCGTAAAACAGGGATCCGGGGAGCTGTTTTTT	CASSSPVKQGSGELFF
TRBJ2-1	TRBV5-4	11	.	.	TGTGCCAGCAGTACCACAGGTGAGCAGTTCTTC	CASSTTGEQFF
TRBJ1-1	TRBV3-1/TRBV3-2	13	TRBD1	.	TGTGCCAGCAGCCAGGGACAGGTCACTGAAGCTTTCTTT	CASSQGQVTEAFF
TRBJ1-2	TRBV7-2	14	.	.	TGTGCCAGCAGCCCATCGAGGGACTTGTATGGCTACACCTTC	CASSPSRDLYGYTF
TRBJ2-5	TRBV4-1	16	.	.	TGCGCCAGCAGCCAAGATAGTGGCGGCTGGCAGGAGACCCAGTACTTC	CASSQDSGGWQETQYF
TRBJ1-2	TRBV7-9	13	.	.	TGTGCCAGCAGCTTAGCAAGGCAGCGCGGCTACACCTTC	CASSLARQRGYTF
TRBJ1-2	TRBV9	14	.	.	TGTGCCAGCAGCGTAAATGAGGGCCGGTATGGCTACACCTTC	CASSVNEGRYGYTF
TRBJ1-5	TRBV5-1	15	TRBD1	few	TGCGCCAGCAGCCCACAGGGGGGAGGCAATCAGCCCCAGCATTTT	CASSPQGGGNQPQHF
TRBJ2-7	TRBV9	16	.	.	TGTGCCAGCAGCGTAGGGGGACACCTGAGCTCCTACGAGCAGTACTTC	CASSVGGHLSSYEQYF
TRBJ2-1	TRBV9	13	.	.	TGTGCCAGCAGTAGGGGTACATACAATGAGCAGTTCTTC	CASSRGTYNEQFF
TRBJ2-7	TRBV4-2	15	TRBD1	.	TGTGCCAGCAGCCAAGACGGGACAGGGTCGGGTGAGCAGTACTTC	CASSQDGTGSGEQYF
TRBJ1-3	TRBV5-1	17	.	few	TGCGCCAGCAGCTCCCAGGGGACCCAGCGCTCTGGAAACACCATATATTTT	CASSSQGTQRSGNTIYF
TRBJ1-1	TRBV7-6	13	.	.	TGTGCCAGCAGCTTAGATCGTAACACTGAAGCTTTCTTT	CASSLDRNTEAFF
TRBJ1-6	TRBV2	12	TRBD1	.	TGTGCCAGCCGACAGGGCAATTCACCCCTCCACTTT	CASRQGNSPLHF
TRBJ2-3	TRBV21-1	17	.	.	TGTGCCAGCAGCAAAGCCCCCAGCGGGAGGGGCACAGATACGCAGTATTTT	CASSKAPSGRGTDTQYF
TRBJ1-5	TRBV7-8	15	TRBD1	.	TGTGCCAGCAGCTTAGCCCCACAGGGGGCTCAGCCCCAGCATTTT	CASSLAPQGAQPQHF